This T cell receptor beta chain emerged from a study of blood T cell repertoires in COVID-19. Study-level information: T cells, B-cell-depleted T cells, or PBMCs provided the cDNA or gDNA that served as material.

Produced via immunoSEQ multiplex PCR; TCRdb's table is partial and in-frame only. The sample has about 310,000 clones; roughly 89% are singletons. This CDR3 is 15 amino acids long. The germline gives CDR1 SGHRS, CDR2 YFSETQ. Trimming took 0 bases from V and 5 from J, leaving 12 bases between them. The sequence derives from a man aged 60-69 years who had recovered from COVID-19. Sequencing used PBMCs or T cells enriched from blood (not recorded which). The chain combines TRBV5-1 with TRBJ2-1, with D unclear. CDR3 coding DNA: TGCGCCAGCAGCTTGGATAATCGGGTTAACAATGAGCAGTTCTTC. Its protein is CASSLDNRVNNEQFF.